This T cell receptor (beta chain) was identified in a study of OX40 agonist ivuxolimab in advanced cancers. Study results and caveats: Expanded clones tended on average to be more numerous among CD8+ T cells than CD4+. Both CD4+ and CD8+ T cell populations in blood had undergone clonal expansion by week 6 at 0.1 to 3.0 mg/kg.

Baseline was the first blood sampling point, followed by cycle 4 day 1 and cycle 7 day 1. Produced via immunoSEQ multiplex PCR; TCRdb's table is partial and in-frame only. In the table there are about 75,000 clones, 85% of which are singletons. Unmatched junction bases numbered 10, after V lost 7 bases and J lost 4 bases. CDR3 size: 15 residues. CDR1 is MNHNS, CDR2 SASEGT, per germline. A note on this clone: Its antigen remains unidentified.

This chain links TRBV6-1 with TRBJ2-5; the match to TRBD2 covers 9 bases. The receptor was derived from an adult with an advanced solid tumor such as melanoma, head and neck, liver or kidney cancer. The sample in question was CD4+ or CD8+ T cells sorted from blood, obtained in a trial of the OX40 agonist ivuxolimab. The CDR3 loop reads CASNSAGGPVETQYF. CDR3 in DNA: TGTGCCAGCAACTCGGCGGGAGGGCCGGTAGAGACCCAGTACTTC.